These 5 T cell receptor beta chains were all obtained from the same sample, sequenced in a study of blood T cell repertoires in COVID-19 (dated by TCRdb to about 2020). Libraries were made using the immunoSEQ multiplex PCR assay. TCRdb retrieved this table from immuneACCESS and kept in-frame rearrangements only. Not all clones are present; in checked studies, unresolved V genes account for under half, and no reason is known for the remainder. The table for this sample lists 210,000 or so clones; about 91% of them were counted only once. The ten top clones hold under 1.5% of the sample. Material for sequencing was peripheral blood. These receptors were obtained from a man in his thirties or forties with acute or convalescent COVID-19.

This rearrangement joins TRBV28 to TRBJ1-5; D is possibly TRBD1 (5 bases). CDR3 length: 15 amino acids. In germline, CDR1 is MDHEN, CDR2 SYDVKM. Trimming cost V 5 bases and J 0 bases, with 11 bases left between them. CDR3 protein: CASSLLTVSNQPQHF. The CDR3 DNA reads as TGTGCCAGCAGTCTCTTGACAGTTAGCAATCAGCCCCAGCATTTT.

The gene calls are TRBV28 and TRBJ1-5, with D possibly TRBD1 on 5 matching bases. The CDR3 extends over 16 amino acids. Trimming took off 1 base at V and 2 bases at J, with 12 bases between the two ends. Germline V gives CDR1 MDHEN, CDR2 SYDVKM. CDR3 in amino acids: CASSLYLGEGNQPQHF. CDR3 DNA sequence: TGTGCCAGCAGTTTATACTTGGGGGAGGGCAATCAGCCCCAGCATTTT.

This clone was recorded only once. The chain carries TRBV28 and TRBJ1-2; no clear D gene. Trimming took 2 bases from V and 4 from J, leaving 11 bases between them. The CDR3 is 14 residues long. The germline V gene has CDR1 MDHEN and CDR2 SYDVKM. The CDR3 is CASSLIEGPYGYTF. DNA of the CDR3: TGTGCCAGCAGTTTAATTGAGGGCCCCTATGGCTACACCTTC.

This clone was counted between two and nine times. This chain links TRBV9 with TRBJ1-2; 7 positions agree with TRBD1. V gave up 0 bases and J gave up 0 bases; unmatched junction bases: 5. Germline values: CDR1 SGDLS, CDR2 YYNGEE. CDR3 length: 16 amino acids. This CDR3 is CASSVAQGITNYGYTF. CDR3 coding DNA: TGTGCCAGCAGCGTAGCACAGGGGATCACTAACTATGGCTACACCTTC.

This clone occurred a few times. V and J are TRBV12-3 or TRBV12-4 and TRBJ1-2; no reliable D call. V lost 6 bases to trimming and J lost 4 bases, with 6 bases between them. The CDR3 runs to 11 residues. DNA for the CDR3: TGTGCCAGCAGCCGAGGCTATGGCTACACCTTC. Protein product: CASSRGYGYTF.